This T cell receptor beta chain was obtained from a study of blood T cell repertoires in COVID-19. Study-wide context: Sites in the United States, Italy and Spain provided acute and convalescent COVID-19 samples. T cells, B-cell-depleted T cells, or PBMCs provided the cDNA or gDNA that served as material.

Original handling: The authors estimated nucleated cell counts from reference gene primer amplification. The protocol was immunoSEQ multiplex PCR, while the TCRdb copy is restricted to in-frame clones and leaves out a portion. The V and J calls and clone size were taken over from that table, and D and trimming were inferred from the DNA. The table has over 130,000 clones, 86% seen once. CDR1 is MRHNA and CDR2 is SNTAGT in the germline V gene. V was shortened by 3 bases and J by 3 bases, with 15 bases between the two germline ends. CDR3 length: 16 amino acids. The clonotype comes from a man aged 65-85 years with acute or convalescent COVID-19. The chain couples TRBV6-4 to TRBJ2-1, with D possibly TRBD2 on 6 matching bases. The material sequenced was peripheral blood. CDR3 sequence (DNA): TGTGCCAGCAGTGAAGGATCTACTAGCTTCTACAATGAGCAGTTCTTC. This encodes CASSEGSTSFYNEQFF.